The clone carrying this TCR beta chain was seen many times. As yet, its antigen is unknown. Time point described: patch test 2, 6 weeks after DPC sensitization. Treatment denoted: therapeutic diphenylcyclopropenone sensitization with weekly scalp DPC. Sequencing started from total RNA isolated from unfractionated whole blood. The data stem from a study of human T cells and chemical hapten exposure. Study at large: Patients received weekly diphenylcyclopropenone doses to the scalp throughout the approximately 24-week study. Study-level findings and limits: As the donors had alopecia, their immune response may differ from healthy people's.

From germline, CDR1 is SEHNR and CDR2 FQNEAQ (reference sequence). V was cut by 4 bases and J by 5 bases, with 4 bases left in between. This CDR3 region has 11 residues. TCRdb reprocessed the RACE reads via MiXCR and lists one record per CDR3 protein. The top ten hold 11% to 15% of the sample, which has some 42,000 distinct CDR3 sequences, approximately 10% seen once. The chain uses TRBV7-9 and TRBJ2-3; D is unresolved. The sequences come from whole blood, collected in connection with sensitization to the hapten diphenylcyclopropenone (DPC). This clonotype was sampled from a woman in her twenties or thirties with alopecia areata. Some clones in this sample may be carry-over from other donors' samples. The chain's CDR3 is CASSSLDTQYF. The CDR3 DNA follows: TGTGCCAGCAGCTCTCTAGATACGCAGTATTTT.